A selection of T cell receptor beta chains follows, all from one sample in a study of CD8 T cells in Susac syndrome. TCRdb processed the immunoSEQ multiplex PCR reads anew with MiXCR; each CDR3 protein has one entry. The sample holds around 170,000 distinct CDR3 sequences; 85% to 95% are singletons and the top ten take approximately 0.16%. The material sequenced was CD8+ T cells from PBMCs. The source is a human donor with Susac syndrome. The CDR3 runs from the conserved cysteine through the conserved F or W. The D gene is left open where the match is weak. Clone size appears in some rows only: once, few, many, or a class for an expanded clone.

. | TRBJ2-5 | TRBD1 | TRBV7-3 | CASSLLQDRVQETQYF | TGTGCCAGCAGCCTTCTCCAGGACAGGGTCCAAGAGACCCAGTACTTC
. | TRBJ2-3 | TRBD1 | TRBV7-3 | CASSPQGGGDTQYF | TGTGCCAGCAGCCCCCAAGGGGGCGGAGATACGCAGTATTTT
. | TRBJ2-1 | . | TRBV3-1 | CASSQVADTFLNNEQFF | TGTGCCAGCAGCCAAGTAGCAGATACGTTCTTGAACAATGAGCAGTTCTTC
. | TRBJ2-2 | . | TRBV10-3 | CAISETTGELFF | TGTGCCATCAGTGAGACCACCGGGGAGCTGTTTTTT
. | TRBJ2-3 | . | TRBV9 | CASSVGVSTDTQYF | TGTGCCAGCAGCGTAGGGGTTAGCACAGATACGCAGTATTTT
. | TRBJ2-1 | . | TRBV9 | CASSPNVLAHEQFF | TGTGCCAGCAGCCCGAACGTTTTAGCGCATGAGCAGTTCTTC
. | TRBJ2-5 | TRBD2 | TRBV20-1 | CSPLLGGETQYF | TGCAGTCCTCTACTGGGAGGGGAGACCCAGTACTTC
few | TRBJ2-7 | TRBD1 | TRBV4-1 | CASSQTGSAYEQYF | TGCGCTAGCAGCCAGACAGGGAGCGCGTACGAGCAGTACTTC
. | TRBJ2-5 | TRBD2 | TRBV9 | CASSLGLAGLKETQYF | TGTGCCAGCAGCCTAGGACTAGCGGGATTGAAAGAGACCCAGTACTTC
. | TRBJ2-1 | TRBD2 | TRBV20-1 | CSASITSGGSNEQFF | TGCAGTGCGAGCATTACTAGCGGGGGATCCAATGAGCAGTTCTTC
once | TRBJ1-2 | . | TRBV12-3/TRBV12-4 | CASSLGRVDYGYTF | TGTGCCAGCAGCCTCGGCAGGGTTGACTATGGCTACACCTTC
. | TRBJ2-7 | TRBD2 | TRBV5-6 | CASSTGIAGAEQYF | TGTGCCAGCAGCACTGGAATAGCGGGAGCAGAGCAGTACTTC
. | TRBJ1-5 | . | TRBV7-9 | CASSRGYGKVQPQHF | TGTGCCAGCAGCCGCGGCTATGGAAAGGTTCAGCCCCAGCATTTT
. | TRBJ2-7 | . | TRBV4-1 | CASSQERGKTYEQYF | TGCGCCAGCAGCCAAGAGCGCGGGAAAACCTACGAGCAGTACTTC
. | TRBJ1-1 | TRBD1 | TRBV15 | CATSRDPGQVSTEAFF | TGTGCCACCAGCAGAGATCCGGGACAGGTGAGCACTGAAGCTTTCTTT
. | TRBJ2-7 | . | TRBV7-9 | CASSFERVGNEQYF | TGTGCCAGCAGCTTCGAGAGGGTTGGGAACGAGCAGTACTTC
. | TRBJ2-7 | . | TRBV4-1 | CASSPRSTYEQYF | TGCGCCAGCAGCCCCCGATCTACCTACGAGCAGTACTTC
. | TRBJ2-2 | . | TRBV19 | CASKQGWNTGELFF | TGTGCCAGTAAACAGGGTTGGAACACCGGGGAGCTGTTTTTT
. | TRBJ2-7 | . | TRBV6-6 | CASEIGIASNEQYF | TGTGCCAGCGAGATAGGGATAGCGAGTAACGAGCAGTACTTC
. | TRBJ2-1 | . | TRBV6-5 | CASRPEEHNEQFF | TGTGCCAGCAGACCGGAGGAACACAATGAGCAGTTCTTC
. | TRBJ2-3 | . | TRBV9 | CASSVRSGSSTDTQYF | TGTGCCAGCAGCGTTCGGAGCGGATCTAGCACAGATACGCAGTATTTT
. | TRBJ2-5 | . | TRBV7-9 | CASSLAGSGPQETQYF | TGTGCCAGCAGCTTAGCGGGGAGCGGGCCCCAAGAGACCCAGTACTTC
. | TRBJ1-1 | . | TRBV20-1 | CSATQPWAEAFF | TGCAGTGCTACACAGCCGTGGGCTGAAGCTTTCTTT
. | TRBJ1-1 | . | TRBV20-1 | CSASEGNTEAFF | TGCAGTGCTAGTGAAGGGAACACTGAAGCTTTCTTT
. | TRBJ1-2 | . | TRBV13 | CASSLERNGYTF | TGTGCCAGCAGCTTAGAAAGGAATGGCTACACCTTC
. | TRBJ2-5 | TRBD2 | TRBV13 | CASSLRLAAQETQYF | TGTGCCAGCAGCTTAAGACTAGCGGCCCAAGAGACCCAGTACTTC
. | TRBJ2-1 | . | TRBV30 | CAWSVQDNEQFF | TGTGCCTGGAGTGTACAGGACAATGAGCAGTTCTTC
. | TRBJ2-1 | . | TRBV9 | CASSFGRSSYNEQFF | TGTGCCAGCAGCTTTGGTAGAAGCTCCTACAATGAGCAGTTCTTC
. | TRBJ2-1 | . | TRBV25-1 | CASSDQTGPSYNEQFF | TGTGCCAGCAGTGACCAGACAGGCCCTAGCTACAATGAGCAGTTCTTC
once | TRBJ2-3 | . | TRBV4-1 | CASSQGPGDPADTQYF | TGCGCCAGCAGCCAAGGTCCGGGCGATCCGGCCGATACGCAGTATTTT
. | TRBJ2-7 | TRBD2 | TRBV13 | CASSLGGGYSYEQYF | TGTGCCAGCAGCTTAGGGGGGGGGTACTCCTACGAGCAGTACTTC
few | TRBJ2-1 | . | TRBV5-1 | CASSIDNEQFF | TGCGCCAGCAGCATTGACAATGAGCAGTTCTTC
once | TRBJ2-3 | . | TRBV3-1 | CASSQDLPGTQYF | TGTGCCAGCAGCCAAGACCTTCCAGGTACGCAGTATTTT
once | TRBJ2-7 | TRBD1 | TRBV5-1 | CASSGGQPEQYF | TGCGCCAGCAGCGGGGGACAGCCCGAGCAGTACTTC